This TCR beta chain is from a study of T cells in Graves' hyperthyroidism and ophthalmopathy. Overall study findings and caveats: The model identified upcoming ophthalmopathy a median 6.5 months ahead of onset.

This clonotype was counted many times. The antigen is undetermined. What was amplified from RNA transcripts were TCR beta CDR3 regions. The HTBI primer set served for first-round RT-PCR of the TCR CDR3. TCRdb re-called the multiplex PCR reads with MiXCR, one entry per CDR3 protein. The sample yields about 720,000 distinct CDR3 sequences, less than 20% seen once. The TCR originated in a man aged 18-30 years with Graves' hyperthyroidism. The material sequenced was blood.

CDR3 in amino acids: CASSLVGTSYNSPLHF. CDR3 DNA: TGTGCCAGCAGCTTAGTTGGTACCTCCTATAATTCACCCCTCCACTTT. The genes are TRBV11-2 and TRBJ1-6, with unresolved D. V was clipped by 1 base and J by 0 bases, with 7 bases between them. This CDR3 has 16 residues. The V gene's germline CDR1 is SGHAT and CDR2 FQNNGV.